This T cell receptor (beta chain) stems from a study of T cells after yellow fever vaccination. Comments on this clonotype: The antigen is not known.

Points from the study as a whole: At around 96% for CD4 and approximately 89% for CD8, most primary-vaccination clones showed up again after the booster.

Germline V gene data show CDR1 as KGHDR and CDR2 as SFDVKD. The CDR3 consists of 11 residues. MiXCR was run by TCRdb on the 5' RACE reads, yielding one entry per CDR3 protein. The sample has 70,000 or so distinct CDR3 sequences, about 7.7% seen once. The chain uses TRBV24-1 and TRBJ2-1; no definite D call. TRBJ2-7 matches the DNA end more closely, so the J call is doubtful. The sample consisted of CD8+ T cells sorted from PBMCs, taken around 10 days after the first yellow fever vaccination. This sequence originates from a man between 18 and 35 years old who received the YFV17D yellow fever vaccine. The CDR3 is CATSDGNEQYF. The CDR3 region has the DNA TGTGCCACCAGTGACGGTAATGAGCAGTACTTC.